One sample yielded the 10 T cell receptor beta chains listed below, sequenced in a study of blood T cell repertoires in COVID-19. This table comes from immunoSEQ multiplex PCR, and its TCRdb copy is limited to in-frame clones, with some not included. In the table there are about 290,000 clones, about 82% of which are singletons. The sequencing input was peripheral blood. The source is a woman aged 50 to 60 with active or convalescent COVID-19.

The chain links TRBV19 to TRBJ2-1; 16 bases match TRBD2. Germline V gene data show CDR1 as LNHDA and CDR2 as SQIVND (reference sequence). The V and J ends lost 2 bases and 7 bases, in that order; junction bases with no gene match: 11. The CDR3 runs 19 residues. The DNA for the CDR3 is TGTGCCAGTAGTATACTACCGGGACTAGCGGGAGGGCCCAGAAATGAGCAGTTCTTC. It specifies CASSILPGLAGGPRNEQFF.

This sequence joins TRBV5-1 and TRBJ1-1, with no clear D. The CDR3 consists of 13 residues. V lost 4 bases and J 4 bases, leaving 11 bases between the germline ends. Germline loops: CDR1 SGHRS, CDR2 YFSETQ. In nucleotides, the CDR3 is TGCGCCAGCAGCCGGCAGGATCGCACTGAAGCTTTCTTT. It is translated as CASSRQDRTEAFF.

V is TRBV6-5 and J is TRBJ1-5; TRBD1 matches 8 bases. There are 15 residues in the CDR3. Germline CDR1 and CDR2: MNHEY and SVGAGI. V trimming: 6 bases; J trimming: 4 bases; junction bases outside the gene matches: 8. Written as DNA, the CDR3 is TGTGCCAGCAGATTGGACAGGGCTGAGAATCAGCCCCAGCATTTT. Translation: CASRLDRAENQPQHF.

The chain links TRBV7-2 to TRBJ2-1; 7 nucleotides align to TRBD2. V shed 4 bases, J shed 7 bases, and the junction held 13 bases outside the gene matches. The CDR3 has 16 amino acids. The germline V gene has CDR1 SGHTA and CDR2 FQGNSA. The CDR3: CASSYQTSRRFNEQFF. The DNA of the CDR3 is TGTGCCAGCAGCTACCAGACTAGCCGGAGGTTTAATGAGCAGTTCTTC.

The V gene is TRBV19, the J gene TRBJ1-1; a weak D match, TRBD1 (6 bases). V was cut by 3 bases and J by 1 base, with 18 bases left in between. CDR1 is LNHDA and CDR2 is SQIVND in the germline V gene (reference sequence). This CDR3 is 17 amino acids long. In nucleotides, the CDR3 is TGTGCCAGTAGTATTGTGGGGTTGGGGGCCCCGAACACTGAAGCTTTCTTT. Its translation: CASSIVGLGAPNTEAFF. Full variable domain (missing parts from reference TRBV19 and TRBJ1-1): DGGITQSPKYLFRKEGQNVTLSCEQNLNHDAMYWYRQDPGQGLRLIYYSQIVNDFQKGDIAEGYSVSREKKESFPLTVTSAQKNPTAFYLCASSIVGLGAPNTEAFFGQGTRLTVV.

This chain's CDR3 is CASSLQGAGSGSEAFF. CDR3 nucleotide sequence: TGTGCCAGCAGCCTCCAGGGGGCCGGTTCTGGGTCTGAAGCTTTCTTT. The chain recombines TRBV7-2 with TRBJ1-1; the match to TRBD1 covers 8 bases. The CDR3 covers 16 residues. Trimming cost V 5 bases and J 6 bases; bases outside gene matches: 14. Germline assignment: CDR1 SGHTA and CDR2 FQGNSA.

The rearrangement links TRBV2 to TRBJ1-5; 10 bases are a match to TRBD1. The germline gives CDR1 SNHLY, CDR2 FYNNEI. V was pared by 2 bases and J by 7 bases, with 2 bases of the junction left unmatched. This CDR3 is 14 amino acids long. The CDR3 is CASSERTGGQPQHF. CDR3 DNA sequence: TGTGCCAGCAGTGAAAGGACAGGGGGACAGCCCCAGCATTTT.

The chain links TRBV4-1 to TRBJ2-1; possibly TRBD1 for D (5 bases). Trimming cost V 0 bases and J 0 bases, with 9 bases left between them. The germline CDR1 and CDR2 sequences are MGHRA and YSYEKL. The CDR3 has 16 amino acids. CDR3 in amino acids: CASSQDPDNSYNEQFF. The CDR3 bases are TGCGCCAGCAGCCAAGATCCGGACAACTCCTACAATGAGCAGTTCTTC.

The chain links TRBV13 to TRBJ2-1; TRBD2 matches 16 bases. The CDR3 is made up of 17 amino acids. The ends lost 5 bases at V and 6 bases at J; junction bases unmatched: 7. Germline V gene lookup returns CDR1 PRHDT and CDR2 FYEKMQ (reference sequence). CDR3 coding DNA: TGTGCCAGCAGCGGGACTAGCGGGAGGGCCTTAGGCAATGAGCAGTTCTTC. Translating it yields CASSGTSGRALGNEQFF.

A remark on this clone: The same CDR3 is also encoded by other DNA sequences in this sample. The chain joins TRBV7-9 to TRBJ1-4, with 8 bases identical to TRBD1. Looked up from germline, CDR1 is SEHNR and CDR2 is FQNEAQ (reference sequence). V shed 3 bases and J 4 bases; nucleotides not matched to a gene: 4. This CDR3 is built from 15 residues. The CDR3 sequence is CASSFDRGRNEKLFF. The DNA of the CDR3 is TGTGCCAGCAGCTTCGACAGGGGTCGTAATGAAAAACTGTTTTTT.